Following are 4 T cell receptor beta chains from one sample sequenced in a study of identical twins. One entry per CDR3 protein results from TCRdb running MiXCR on the 5' RACE reads. The table shows around 470,000 distinct CDR3 sequences, with 14% occurring only once. The same sample was also used in a study of yellow fever vaccine responses in identical twins.

Sequencing was carried out using CD4+ T cells sorted from blood. These receptors were collected from a woman younger than 35 in good health.

This chain uses TRBV12-3 or TRBV12-4 with TRBJ2-1; D gene unclear. This CDR3 contains 10 residues. V lost 8 bases and J lost 11, with 10 bases in between. In nucleotides, the CDR3 is TGTGCCAGCGGTCACGGGCAGCAGTTCTTC. Translating it yields CASGHGQQFF.

This chain uses TRBV30 with TRBJ2-7; 9 bases fit TRBD2. There are 15 residues in the CDR3. Germline V gives CDR1 GTSNPN, CDR2 SVGIG (reference sequence). With V trimmed by 0 bases and J by 3 bases, 6 bases remained unmatched. The CDR3 coding sequence is TGTGCCTGGAGTGTAGCGGGGGGCCGTTTCTACGAGCAGTACTTC. It yields the protein CAWSVAGGRFYEQYF.

Only a few counts were recorded for this clonotype. The rearrangement links TRBV27 to TRBJ2-7; tentatively, D is TRBD1 or TRBD2 (5 bases each). V shed 2 bases and J shed 2 bases, with 10 bases lying between them. Germline CDR1 reads MNHEY; CDR2 reads SMNVEV (reference sequence). This CDR3 is 14 amino acids long. The CDR3 spells CASSLTGTTYEQYF. The CDR3 bases are TGTGCCAGCAGTTTAACCGGGACGACCTACGAGCAGTACTTC.

This clonotype was picked up a small number of times. The rearrangement links TRBV12-3 or TRBV12-4 to TRBJ2-1; 9 positions match TRBD1. The junction had 7 bases not matched to a gene; V was cut back by 4 bases and J by 0 bases. The CDR3 length is 17 residues. CDR3 sequence (DNA): TGTGCCAGCAGTTCCGGACAGGGGCCGAGCTCCTACAATGAGCAGTTCTTC. Its translation is CASSSGQGPSSYNEQFF.